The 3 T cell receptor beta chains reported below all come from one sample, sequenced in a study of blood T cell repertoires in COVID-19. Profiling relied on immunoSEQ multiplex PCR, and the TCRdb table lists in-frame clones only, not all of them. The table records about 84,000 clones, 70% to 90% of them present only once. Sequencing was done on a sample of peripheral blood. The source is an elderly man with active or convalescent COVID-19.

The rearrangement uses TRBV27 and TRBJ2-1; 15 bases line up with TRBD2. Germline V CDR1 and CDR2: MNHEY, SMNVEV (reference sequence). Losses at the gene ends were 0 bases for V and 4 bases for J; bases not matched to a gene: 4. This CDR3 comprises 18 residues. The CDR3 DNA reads TGTGCCAGCAGTTTATCTAGGACTAGCGGGAGGGTATACAATGAGCAGTTCTTC. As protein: CASSLSRTSGRVYNEQFF.

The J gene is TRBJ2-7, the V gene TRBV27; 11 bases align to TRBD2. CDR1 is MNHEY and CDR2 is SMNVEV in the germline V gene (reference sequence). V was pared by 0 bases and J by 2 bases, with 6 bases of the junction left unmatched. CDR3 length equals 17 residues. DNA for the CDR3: TGTGCCAGCAGTTTATCGATGGGGACTAGCGGTGCCTACGAGCAGTACTTC. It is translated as CASSLSMGTSGAYEQYF.

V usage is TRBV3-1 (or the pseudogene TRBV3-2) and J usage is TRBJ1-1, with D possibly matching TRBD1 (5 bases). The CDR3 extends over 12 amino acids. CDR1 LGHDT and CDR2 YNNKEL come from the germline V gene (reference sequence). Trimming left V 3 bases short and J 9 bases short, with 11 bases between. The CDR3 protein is CASSHDRAKAFF. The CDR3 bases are TGTGCCAGCAGCCATGACAGAGCTAAAGCTTTCTTT.